This TCR beta chain was recorded in a study of long-term antiretroviral therapy in people with HIV. Survey level was the resolution at which the v3.0 immunoSEQ assay ran. Using immunoSEQ multiplex PCR, the repertoire was profiled, and TCRdb retains in-frame clones only, with some absent. The sample gives about 14,000 clones, approximately 82% of which show up once; 7.2% is in the top ten. The sample here was unsorted PBMCs, taken 0.4 years after starting antiretroviral therapy. The clonotype originates from a young man with HIV.

CDR3 coding DNA: TGTGCCAGCAGCCCCACTCGGGACTGGCACACTGAAGCTTTCTTT. This sequence encodes CASSPTRDWHTEAFF. The rearrangement uses TRBV7-2 and TRBJ1-1; tentatively, D is TRBD1 (5 bases). The CDR3 spans 15 residues. The germline V gene encodes CDR1 SGHTA and CDR2 FQGNSA. Between the trimmed V and J ends, which lost 5 bases and 3 bases, there was a span of 16 bases.